This TCR beta chain stems from a study of T cells after yellow fever vaccination. This clonotype was seen many times. This CDR3 is built from 15 residues. Looked up from germline, CDR1 is LGHNA and CDR2 is YSLEER. V was clipped by 4 bases and J by 5 bases; unmatched bases: 7. TCRdb redid the calling of the 5' RACE reads with MiXCR, one entry per CDR3 protein. The sample has some 250,000 distinct CDR3 sequences, over 3% seen once. The TCR was taken from a man aged 18 to 30 who received the YFV17D yellow fever vaccine. The sample was PBMCs, taken 15 days after the yellow fever booster vaccination. V and J are TRBV4-3 and TRBJ1-4, with 7 bases lining up with TRBD1. The CDR3 nucleotides read TGCGCCAGCAGCCTCCGGACAGGACGGAATGAAAAACTGTTTTTT. As protein: CASSLRTGRNEKLFF.